This T cell receptor (beta chain) was obtained from a study of shared clonotypes between healthy human individuals. Sequencing was performed with immunoSEQ multiplex PCR; in TCRdb, only in-frame clones are kept and a portion is missing. The sample lists around 2,000,000 clones, 90% to 95% occurring once. The length of the CDR3 is 18 residues. The germline V gene encodes CDR1 SGHRS and CDR2 YFSETQ. Trimming took 3 bases from V and 4 from J; bases not matched to a gene: 13. This TCR came from a man aged 18 to 35 in good health. Material for sequencing was naive CD4+ T cells sorted from blood. Stated subset: CD45RA+ positively selected. The genes are TRBV5-1 and TRBJ2-5; 12 bases are shared with TRBD2. The CDR3 region is CASSSLGLAGGPRETQYF. In nucleotides, the CDR3 is TGCGCCAGCAGCTCGCTTGGGCTAGCGGGAGGGCCGCGAGAGACCCAGTACTTC.